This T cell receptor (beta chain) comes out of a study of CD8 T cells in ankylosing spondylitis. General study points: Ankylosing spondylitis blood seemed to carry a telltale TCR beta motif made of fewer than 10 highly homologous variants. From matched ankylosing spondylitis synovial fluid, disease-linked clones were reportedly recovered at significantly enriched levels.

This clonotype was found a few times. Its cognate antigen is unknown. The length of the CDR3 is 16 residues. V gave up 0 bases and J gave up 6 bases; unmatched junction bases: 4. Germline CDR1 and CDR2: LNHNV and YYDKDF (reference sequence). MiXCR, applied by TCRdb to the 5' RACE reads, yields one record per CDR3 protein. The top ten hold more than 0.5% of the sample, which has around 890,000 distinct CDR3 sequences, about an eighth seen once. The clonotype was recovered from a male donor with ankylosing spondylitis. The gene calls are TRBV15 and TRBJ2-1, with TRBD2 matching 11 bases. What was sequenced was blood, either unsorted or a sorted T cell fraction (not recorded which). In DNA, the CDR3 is TGTGCCACCAGCAGAGAACTAGCGGGAGTTGGCAATGAGCAGTTCTTC. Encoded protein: CATSRELAGVGNEQFF.